The 16 T cell receptor beta chains below all came from one sample that was sequenced in a study of blood T cell repertoires in COVID-19. Using immunoSEQ multiplex PCR, the repertoire was profiled, and TCRdb retains in-frame clones only, with some absent. Among a few hundred thousand clones listed, 65% to 85% were seen once. The sequencing sample was made of peripheral blood. The receptors here all came from a woman aged 45-59 years with acute or convalescent COVID-19.

This rearrangement joins TRBV24-1 to TRBJ2-3; 9 nucleotides agree with TRBD2. The CDR3 has 16 amino acids. After removal of 7 bases from V and 3 bases from J, the junction contained 10 bases not matched to a gene. Germline loops: CDR1 KGHDR, CDR2 SFDVKD. The CDR3 sequence: CATSAGASGATDTQYF. DNA for the CDR3: TGTGCCACCAGCGCCGGGGCTAGCGGGGCAACAGATACGCAGTATTTT.

V is TRBV27 and J is TRBJ1-1; possibly TRBD1 for D (6 bases). V gave up 3 bases and J gave up 5 bases, with 13 bases separating them. Germline lookup yields CDR1 MNHEY and CDR2 SMNVEV (reference sequence). The CDR3 has 14 amino acids. CDR3 amino acids: CASSFLGGGTEAFF. CDR3 in DNA: TGTGCCAGCAGTTTTCTAGGGGGGGGAACTGAAGCTTTCTTT.

This clone was found once. The rearrangement links TRBV5-1 to TRBJ1-1; tentatively, D is TRBD1 (6 bases). Trimming removed 0 bases at V and 0 bases at J, with 15 bases between. CDR3 length equals 17 residues. Germline CDR1 SGHRS, CDR2 YFSETQ. CDR3 nucleotides: TGCGCCAGCAGCTTGGCCGGGGGGGCCTACTTGAACACTGAAGCTTTCTTT. Translation gives CASSLAGGAYLNTEAFF. Using reference TRBV5-1 and TRBJ1-1 for the parts outside the CDR3, the full variable domain is KAGVTQTPRYLIKTRGQQVTLSCSPISGHRSVSWYQQTPGQGLQFLFEYFSETQRNKGNFPGRFSGRQFSNSRSEMNVSTLELGDSALYLCASSLAGGAYLNTEAFFGQGTRLTVV.

J is TRBJ2-3 and V is TRBV18, with D tentatively TRBD1 (5 bases). CDR3 length: 16 residues. V gave up 3 bases and J gave up 2 bases, with 15 bases separating them. Germline CDR1 reads KGHSH; CDR2 reads LQKENI. The CDR3 sequence: CASSPLTPGNTDTQYF. In nucleotides, the CDR3 is TGTGCCAGCTCACCCCTGACCCCAGGGAACACAGATACGCAGTATTTT. Full variable domain (outside the CDR3, taken from reference TRBV18 and TRBJ2-3): NAGVMQNPRHLVRRRGQEARLRCSPMKGHSHVYWYRQLPEEGLKFMVYLQKENIIDESGMPKERFSAEFPKEGPSILRIQQVVRGDSAAYFCASSPLTPGNTDTQYFGPGTRLTVL.

This clone has a single count. This chain joins TRBV6-5 and TRBJ1-4; 7 bases fit TRBD1. Per germline, CDR1 MNHEY and CDR2 SVGAGI. The V and J ends lost 0 bases and 7 bases, in that order; junction bases with no gene match: 5. The CDR3 contains 15 residues. CDR3 bases: TGTGCCAGCAGTTACTCAGGGGGCCCAGGTGAAAAACTGTTTTTT. Translated, it gives CASSYSGGPGEKLFF.

The chain recombines TRBV28 with TRBJ2-7; 11 bases map to TRBD2. V shed 7 bases, J shed 2 bases, and the junction held 4 bases outside the gene matches. Germline values: CDR1 MDHEN, CDR2 SYDVKM. This CDR3 has 14 residues. CDR3 amino acids: CASISSGRTYEQYF. As DNA, the CDR3 is TGTGCCAGCATTTCTAGCGGGAGGACCTACGAGCAGTACTTC.

The chain combines TRBV5-1 with TRBJ2-3, with 10 bases identical to TRBD2. This CDR3 is 16 amino acids long. After removal of 4 bases from V and 0 bases from J, the junction contained 5 bases not matched to a gene. The germline V gene has CDR1 SGHRS and CDR2 YFSETQ. CDR3 sequence: CASSKGLASSTDTQYF. The CDR3 nucleotides are TGCGCCAGCAGCAAGGGACTAGCGTCTAGCACAGATACGCAGTATTTT.

V and J are TRBV7-2 and TRBJ2-1; 7 bases fit TRBD2. Germline V gene data show CDR1 as SGHTA and CDR2 as FQGNSA. V was clipped by 5 bases and J by 2 bases; unmatched bases: 12. The length of the CDR3 is 17 residues. CDR3 DNA sequence: TGTGCCAGCAGCCCTATATGGGGAGGGGAAACCTACAATGAGCAGTTCTTC. It specifies CASSPIWGGETYNEQFF.

As concerns this clone: The same CDR3 also results from other DNA sequences found in this sample. The V and J genes are TRBV7-2 and TRBJ2-7; tentatively, D is TRBD2 (5 bases). Per the germline V gene, CDR1 is SGHTA and CDR2 is FQGNSA. V gave up 1 base and J gave up 0 bases, with 7 bases separating them. CDR3 length: 14 amino acids. CDR3 sequence: CASSLGAGSYEQYF. CDR3 DNA sequence: TGTGCCAGCAGCTTAGGGGCGGGCTCCTACGAGCAGTACTTC.

This rearrangement joins TRBV19 to TRBJ2-1; TRBD2 matches at 11 bases. The CDR3 spans 17 residues. V dropped 1 base and J dropped 3; count of bases not matched to a gene: 5. CDR1 is LNHDA and CDR2 is SQIVND in the germline V gene (reference sequence). The CDR3 is CASSIGLAGNVYNEQFF. CDR3 bases: TGTGCCAGTAGTATAGGACTAGCGGGAAACGTCTACAATGAGCAGTTCTTC.

CDR3 loop: CASRSVSNTGELFF. The CDR3 DNA reads TGTGCCAGTCGTTCCGTTTCGAACACCGGGGAGCTGTTTTTT. This chain uses TRBV18 with TRBJ2-2; D ambiguous. V was trimmed by 9 bases and J by 0 bases, leaving 11 bases between them. The CDR3 has 14 amino acids. Germline-derived CDR1 and CDR2 are KGHSH and LQKENI.

The chain links TRBV5-6 to TRBJ2-2, with a possible D match to TRBD1 (6 bases). The germline V gene encodes CDR1 SGHDT and CDR2 YYEEEE. Trimming removed 5 bases at V and 7 bases at J, with 12 bases between. The CDR3 extends over 13 amino acids. CDR3 DNA: TGTGCCAGCAGGGAACAGGGTATCGGGGAGCTGTTTTTT. As protein: CASREQGIGELFF.

This rearrangement joins TRBV10-3 to TRBJ1-5; 11 nucleotides agree with TRBD1. Germline loops: CDR1 ENHRY, CDR2 SYGVKD. V lost 6 bases, J lost 7 bases, and 5 bases stayed unmatched. The CDR3 covers 14 residues. The CDR3 loop reads CAISPGTGGQPQHF. The CDR3 bases are TGTGCCATCAGCCCAGGGACAGGGGGGCAGCCCCAGCATTTT.

This sequence joins TRBV7-2 and TRBJ1-3; D perhaps matches TRBD1 (5 bases). In germline, CDR1 is SGHTA, CDR2 FQGNSA. V lost 1 base to trimming and J lost 0 bases, with 10 bases between them. CDR3 length: 16 amino acids. CDR3 region: CASSLGARASGNTIYF. The CDR3 DNA is TGTGCCAGCAGCTTAGGCGCCAGGGCCTCTGGAAACACCATATATTTT.

This clone was seen a few times. The CDR3 DNA sequence: TGTGCCAGTAGTACCTCCTCACGCGGGGGGGCCCACACCGGGGAGCTGTTTTTT. Protein: CASSTSSRGGAHTGELFF. The rearrangement joins TRBV19 to TRBJ2-2; 9 positions agree with TRBD2. The CDR3 has 18 amino acids. Losses at the gene ends were 4 bases for V and 3 bases for J; bases not matched to a gene: 12. Germline CDR1 reads LNHDA; CDR2 reads SQIVND (reference sequence).

J is TRBJ1-2 and V is TRBV2, with TRBD1 matching 7 bases. V lost 5 bases, J lost 4 bases, and 4 bases stayed unmatched. This CDR3 has 13 residues. Germline V gene sequence: CDR1 SNHLY, CDR2 FYNNEI. The CDR3 region is CASSPTGAYGYTF. The CDR3 DNA follows: TGTGCCAGCAGTCCAACAGGGGCCTATGGCTACACCTTC.